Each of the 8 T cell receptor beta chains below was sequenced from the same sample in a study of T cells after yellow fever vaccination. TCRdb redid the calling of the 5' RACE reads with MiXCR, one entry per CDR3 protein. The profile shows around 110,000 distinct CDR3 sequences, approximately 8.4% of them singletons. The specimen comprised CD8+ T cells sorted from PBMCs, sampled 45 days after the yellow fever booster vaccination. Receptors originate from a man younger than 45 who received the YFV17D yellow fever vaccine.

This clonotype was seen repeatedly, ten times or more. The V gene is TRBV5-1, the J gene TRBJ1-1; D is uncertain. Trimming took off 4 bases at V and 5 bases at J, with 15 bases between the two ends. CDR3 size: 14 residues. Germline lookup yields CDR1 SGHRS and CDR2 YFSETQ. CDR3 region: CASSSVRTGTEAFF. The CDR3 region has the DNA TGCGCCAGCAGCAGCGTAAGGACTGGGACTGAAGCTTTCTTT.

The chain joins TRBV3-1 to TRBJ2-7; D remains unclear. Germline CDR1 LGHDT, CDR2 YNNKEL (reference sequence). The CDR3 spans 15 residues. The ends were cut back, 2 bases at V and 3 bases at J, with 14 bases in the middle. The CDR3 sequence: CASSQLYQRHYEQYF. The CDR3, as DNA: TGTGCCAGCAGCCAATTGTACCAGCGACACTACGAGCAGTACTTC.

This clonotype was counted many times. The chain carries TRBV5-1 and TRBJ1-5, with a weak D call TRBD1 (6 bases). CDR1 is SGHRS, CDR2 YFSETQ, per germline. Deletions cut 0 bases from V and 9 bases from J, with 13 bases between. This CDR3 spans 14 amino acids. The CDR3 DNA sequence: TGCGCCAGCAGCTTGGTCGGGGACACGTGGCCCCAGCATTTT. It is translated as CASSLVGDTWPQHF. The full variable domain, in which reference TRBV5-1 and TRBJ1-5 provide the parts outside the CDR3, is KAGVTQTPRYLIKTRGQQVTLSCSPISGHRSVSWYQQTPGQGLQFLFEYFSETQRNKGNFPGRFSGRQFSNSRSEMNVSTLELGDSALYLCASSLVGDTWPQHFGDGTRLSIL.

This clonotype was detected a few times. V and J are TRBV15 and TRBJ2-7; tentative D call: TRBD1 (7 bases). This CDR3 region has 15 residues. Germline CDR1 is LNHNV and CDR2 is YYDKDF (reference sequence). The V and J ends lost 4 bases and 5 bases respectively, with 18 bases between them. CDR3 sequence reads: CATSKGRQGLHEQYF. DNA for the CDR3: TGTGCCACCAGCAAAGGGAGACAGGGACTCCACGAGCAGTACTTC.

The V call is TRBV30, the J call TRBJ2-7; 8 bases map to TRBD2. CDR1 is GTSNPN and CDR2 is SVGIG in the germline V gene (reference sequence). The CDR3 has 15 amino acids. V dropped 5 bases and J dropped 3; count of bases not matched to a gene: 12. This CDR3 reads CAWDHTSGNRYEQYF. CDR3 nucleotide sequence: TGTGCCTGGGACCACACTAGCGGAAATCGCTACGAGCAGTACTTC.

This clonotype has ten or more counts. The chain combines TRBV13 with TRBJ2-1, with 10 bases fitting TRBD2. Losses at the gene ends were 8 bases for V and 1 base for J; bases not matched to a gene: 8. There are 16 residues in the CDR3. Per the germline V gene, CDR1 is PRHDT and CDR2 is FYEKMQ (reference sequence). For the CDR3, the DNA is TGTGCCAGCGATTTAGCGGGAGGTAGATCCTACAATGAGCAGTTCTTC. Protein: CASDLAGGRSYNEQFF.

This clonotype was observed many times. CDR3 bases: TGTGCCAGCAGTCCAGGGGGCCGGGATTCACCCCTCCACTTT. Translated, it gives CASSPGGRDSPLHF. The chain carries TRBV6-1 and TRBJ1-6, with 8 bases fitting TRBD1. Looked up from germline, CDR1 is MNHNS and CDR2 is SASEGT. The CDR3 extends over 14 amino acids. The trim removed 5 bases at V and 8 bases at J, leaving 5 bases unmatched.

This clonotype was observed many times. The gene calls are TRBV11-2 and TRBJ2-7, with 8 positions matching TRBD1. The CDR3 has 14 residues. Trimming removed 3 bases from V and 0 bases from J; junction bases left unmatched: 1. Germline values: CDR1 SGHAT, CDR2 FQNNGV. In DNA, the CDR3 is TGTGCCAGCAGCTTGACAGGGGACTCCTACGAGCAGTACTTC. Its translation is CASSLTGDSYEQYF.